This T cell receptor beta chain was captured in a study of identical twins. Broader study findings: Monozygotic twin pairs showed more out-of-frame TCR alpha sharing than models estimated. Surplus twin overlap in beta out-of-frame sequences was less pronounced.

Germline V gene data show CDR1 as SGHVS and CDR2 as FQNEAQ. The CDR3 contains 17 residues. J lost 5 bases, V lost 0 bases, and 8 bases had no gene match. TCRdb processed the 5' RACE reads anew with MiXCR; each CDR3 protein has one entry. The data hold 700,000 or so distinct CDR3 sequences, with 20% to 25% observed a single time. In regard to this clonotype: What it recognizes is unknown.

The sample was also linked to a second study, of T cells expressing NK-cell markers. From that report: Nothing established the HCMV specificity of expanded NKG2C+ T cell clones.

The sequence was obtained from a woman aged 18-29 years in good health. Sequenced sample: PBMCs. This chain connects TRBV7-8 to TRBJ2-1; 9 positions agree with TRBD2. CDR3 residues: CASSLALRLAADNEQFF. CDR3 DNA sequence: TGTGCCAGCAGCTTAGCGCTCCGACTAGCGGCAGACAATGAGCAGTTCTTC.